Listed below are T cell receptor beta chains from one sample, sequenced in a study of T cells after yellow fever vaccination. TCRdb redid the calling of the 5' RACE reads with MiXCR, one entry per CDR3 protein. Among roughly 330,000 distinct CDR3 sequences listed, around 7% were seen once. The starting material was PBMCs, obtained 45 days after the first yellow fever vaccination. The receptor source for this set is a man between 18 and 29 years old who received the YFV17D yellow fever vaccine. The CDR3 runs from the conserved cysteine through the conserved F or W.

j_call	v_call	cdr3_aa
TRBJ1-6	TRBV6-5	CASSYPGRSPLHF
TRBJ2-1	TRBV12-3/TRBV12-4	CASSRVMDNEQFF
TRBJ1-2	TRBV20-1	CSARDEQGAQDGYTF
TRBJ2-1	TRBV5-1	CASSGIGTNYNEQFF
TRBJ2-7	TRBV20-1	CSARDPAGIGYEQYF
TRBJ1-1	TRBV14	CASSQVKLNTEAFF
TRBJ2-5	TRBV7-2	CASSSRLAGGLKTQYF
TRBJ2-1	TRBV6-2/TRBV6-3	CASTQREYNEQFF
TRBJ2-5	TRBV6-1	CASSNGVGALGETQYF
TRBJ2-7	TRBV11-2	CASSPGDRAVQYF
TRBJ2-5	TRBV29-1	CSVEPRDSRQETQYF
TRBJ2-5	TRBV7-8	CASSATTTRKETQYF
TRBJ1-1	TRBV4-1	CASSQARQGDTEAFF
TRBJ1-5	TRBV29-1	CSVVLWGQGDGQPQHF
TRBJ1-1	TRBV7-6	CASSSDTNTEAFF
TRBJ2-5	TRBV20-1	CSARRPGGEETQYF
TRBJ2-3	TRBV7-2	CASSLGAGGYTDTQYF
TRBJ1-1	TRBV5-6	CASSNGDRVAFF
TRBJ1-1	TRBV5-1	CASQLDRGTEAFF
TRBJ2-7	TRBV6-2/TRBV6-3	CASSSGLAGPYEQYF
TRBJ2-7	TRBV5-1	CVSSLGQVRAYEQYF
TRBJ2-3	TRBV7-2	CASSTSGRGTDTQYF
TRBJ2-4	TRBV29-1	CSARTDKNIQYF
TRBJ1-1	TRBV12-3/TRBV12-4	CASTSTGRATEAFF
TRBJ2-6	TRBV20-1	CSARGALGVVPGANVLTF
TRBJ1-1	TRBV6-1	CASSDYYGRTYRRRNTEAFF
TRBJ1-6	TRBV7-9	CASSFDTYYSPLHF
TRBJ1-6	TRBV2	CASSETTYNSPLHF
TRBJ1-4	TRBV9	CASSVVGGRNEKLFF
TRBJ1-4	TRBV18	CASSLLENEKLFF
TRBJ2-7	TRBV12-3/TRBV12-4	CASSAGAYYEQYF
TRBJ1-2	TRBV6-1	CASRSDRGDTYGYTF
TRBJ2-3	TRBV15	CATSRDRATSTDTQYF
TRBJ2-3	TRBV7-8	CASSLGDADTQYF
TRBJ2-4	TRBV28	CASSQRGWGVDKNIQYF
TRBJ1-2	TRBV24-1	CATSDSDGIYGYTF
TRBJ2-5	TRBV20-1	CSARPPGDTTEGTQYF
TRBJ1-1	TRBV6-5	CASSYLPGGGGTEAFF
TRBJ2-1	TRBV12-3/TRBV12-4	CASSIIELQFF
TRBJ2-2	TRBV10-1	CASSDGDTGELFF
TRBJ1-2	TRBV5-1	CASSLQSRSYTF
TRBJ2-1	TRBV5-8	CASSLLLSGAFF
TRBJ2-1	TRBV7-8	CASSLGVPGAYNEQFF
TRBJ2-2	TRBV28	CASSFFDRGQAGELFF
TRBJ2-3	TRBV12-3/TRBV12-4	CASSPEGWQSTDTQYF
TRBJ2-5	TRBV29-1	CSVVPGLAGAQYF
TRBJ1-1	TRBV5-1	CASSPGTGATEAFF
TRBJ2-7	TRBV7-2	CASSWTSGGVYEQYF
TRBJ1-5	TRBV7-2	CASSWDSYNQPQHF